This TCR beta chain originates from a study of blood T cell repertoires in COVID-19. This CDR3 has 15 amino acids. Deletions cut 2 bases from V and 1 base from J, with 13 bases between. In germline, CDR1 is SGHNT, CDR2 YYREEE (reference sequence). The method was immunoSEQ multiplex PCR; TCRdb's version includes in-frame clones alone and lacks a portion of them. The repertoire holds about 46,000 clones, with 80% to 90% as singletons. Sequenced: peripheral blood. The TCR originated in a woman aged 80 or older with COVID-19, enrolled during active disease. This sequence joins TRBV5-4 and TRBJ2-7, with D tentatively TRBD2 (6 bases). The CDR3 protein is CASSLMGDLSYEQYF. For the CDR3, the DNA is TGTGCCAGCAGCTTAATGGGGGACTTATCCTACGAGCAGTACTTC.